Presented here are 9 T cell receptor beta chains from one specimen sequenced in a study of cytomegalovirus exposure and HLA in healthy donors. A multiplex PCR was run with 60 Vbeta primers and 13 Jbeta primers. Libraries were prepared by immunoSEQ multiplex PCR; TCRdb keeps only in-frame clonotypes and omits some of them. The table has 100,000 or so clones, about 79% seen once. The sequenced material came from PBMCs. The source is a human donor in good health.

V is TRBV4-1 and J is TRBJ1-1; the match to TRBD1 covers 10 bases. CDR3 length: 15 amino acids. CDR1 and CDR2 from the germline V gene are MGHRA and YSYEKL. The V gene end was trimmed by 4 bases and the J gene end by 3 bases; junction bases not matched to a gene: 5. CDR3 DNA: TGCGCCAGCAGCCTGACAGGGGGCAGTTACACTGAAGCTTTCTTT. Protein sequence: CASSLTGGSYTEAFF.

V gene TRBV28 combines with J gene TRBJ2-5; a possible D gene is TRBD1 (5 bases). Trimming removed 5 bases at V and 4 bases at J, with 11 bases between. The germline CDR1 and CDR2 sequences are MDHEN and SYDVKM. The CDR3 is 13 residues long. The CDR3 spells CASSGDSRETQYF. Here the CDR3 DNA reads TGTGCCAGCAGTGGCGACAGTAGAGAGACCCAGTACTTC.

The chain recombines TRBV9 with TRBJ2-3; the match to TRBD1 covers 9 bases. There are 21 residues in the CDR3. V trimming: 3 bases; J trimming: 2 bases; junction bases outside the gene matches: 22. CDR1 SGDLS and CDR2 YYNGEE come from the germline V gene. CDR3: CASSARGETRTGVSFTDTQYF. The CDR3 DNA sequence: TGTGCCAGCAGCGCGAGAGGGGAAACCCGGACAGGGGTGTCATTCACAGATACGCAGTATTTT.

This chain connects TRBV29-1 to TRBJ2-7; the D is unclear. This CDR3 is 11 amino acids long. Germline values: CDR1 SQVTM, CDR2 ANQGSEA. Trimming shortened V by 6 bases and J by 3 bases, and 9 bases separated the two germline ends. CDR3 in amino acids: CSVLTVYEQYF. For the CDR3, the DNA is TGCAGCGTGTTGACTGTCTACGAGCAGTACTTC.

The V gene is TRBV4-2, the J gene TRBJ2-5; 8 bases align to TRBD1. The junction had 10 bases not matched to a gene; V was cut back by 0 bases and J by 4 bases. The CDR3 sequence is 17 residues long. CDR1 is LGHNA, CDR2 YNFKEQ, per germline. The CDR3 is CASSQDLTTGVGETQYF. As DNA, the CDR3 is TGTGCCAGCAGCCAAGATCTGACGACAGGGGTGGGAGAGACCCAGTACTTC.

The chain carries TRBV27 and TRBJ2-2; D ambiguous. Per germline, CDR1 MNHEY and CDR2 SMNVEV (reference sequence). V was pared by 3 bases and J by 1 base, with 12 bases between. The CDR3 length is 16 residues. DNA for the CDR3: TGTGCCAGCAGTTTGAACCCCCGGAGGAACACCGGGGAGCTGTTTTTT. Protein product: CASSLNPRRNTGELFF.

This chain uses TRBV28 with TRBJ1-4, with 8 positions matching TRBD1. CDR3 length: 15 residues. Germline V gene lookup returns CDR1 MDHEN and CDR2 SYDVKM. V gave up 3 bases and J gave up 6 bases; unmatched junction bases: 6. In DNA, the CDR3 is TGTGCCAGCAGTTTTATCAGGGGGCGAGATGAAAAACTGTTTTTT. Protein product: CASSFIRGRDEKLFF.

The chain combines TRBV6-5 with TRBJ1-5; TRBD1 matches at 9 bases. This CDR3 contains 15 residues. Per germline, CDR1 MNHEY and CDR2 SVGAGI. V shed 0 bases and J 9 bases; nucleotides not matched to a gene: 6. The CDR3 DNA reads TGTGCCAGCAGTTACTCGATGGACAGGGGATGGCCCCAGCATTTT. This encodes CASSYSMDRGWPQHF.

The rearrangement uses TRBV5-1 and TRBJ1-5, with D perhaps TRBD1 (6 bases). This CDR3 is built from 13 residues. Germline V gene data show CDR1 as SGHRS and CDR2 as YFSETQ. V was shortened by 4 bases and J by 6 bases, with 11 bases between the two germline ends. This chain's CDR3 is CASSAAQGQPQHF. DNA for the CDR3: TGCGCCAGCAGCGCCGCACAGGGTCAGCCCCAGCATTTT.